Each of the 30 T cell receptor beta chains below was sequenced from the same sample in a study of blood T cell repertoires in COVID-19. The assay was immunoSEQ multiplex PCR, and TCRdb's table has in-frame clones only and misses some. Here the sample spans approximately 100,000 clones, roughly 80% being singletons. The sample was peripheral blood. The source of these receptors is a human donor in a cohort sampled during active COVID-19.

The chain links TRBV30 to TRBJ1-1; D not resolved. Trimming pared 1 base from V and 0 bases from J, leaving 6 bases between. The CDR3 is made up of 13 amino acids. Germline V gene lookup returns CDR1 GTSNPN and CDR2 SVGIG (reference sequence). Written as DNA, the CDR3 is TGTGCCTGGAGTGGGTCTATGAACACTGAAGCTTTCTTT. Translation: CAWSGSMNTEAFF.

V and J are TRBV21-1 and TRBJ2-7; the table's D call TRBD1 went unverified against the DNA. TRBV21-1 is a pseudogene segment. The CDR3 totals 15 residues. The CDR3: CARGQGASQAYEQYF. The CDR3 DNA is TGTGCCAGGGGGCAGGGGGCGAGTCAGGCGTACGAGCAGTACTTC.

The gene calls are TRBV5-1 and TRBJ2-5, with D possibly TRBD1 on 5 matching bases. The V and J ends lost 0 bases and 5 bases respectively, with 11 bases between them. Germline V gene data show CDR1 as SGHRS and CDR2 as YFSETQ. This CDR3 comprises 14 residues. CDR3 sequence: CASSLGQPGETQYF. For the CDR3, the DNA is TGCGCCAGCAGCTTGGGACAGCCCGGGGAGACCCAGTACTTC.

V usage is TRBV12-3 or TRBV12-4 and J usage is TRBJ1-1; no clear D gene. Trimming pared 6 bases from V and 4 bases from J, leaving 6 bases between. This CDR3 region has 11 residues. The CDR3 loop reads CASSRGTEAFF. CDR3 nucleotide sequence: TGTGCCAGCAGCAGAGGCACTGAAGCTTTCTTT.

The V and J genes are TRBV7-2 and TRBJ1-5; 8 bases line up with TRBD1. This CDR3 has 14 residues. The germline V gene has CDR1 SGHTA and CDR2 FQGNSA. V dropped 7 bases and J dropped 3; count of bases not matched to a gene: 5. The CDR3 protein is CASKRQGNNQPQHF. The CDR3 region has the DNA TGTGCCAGCAAACGACAGGGGAACAATCAGCCCCAGCATTTT.

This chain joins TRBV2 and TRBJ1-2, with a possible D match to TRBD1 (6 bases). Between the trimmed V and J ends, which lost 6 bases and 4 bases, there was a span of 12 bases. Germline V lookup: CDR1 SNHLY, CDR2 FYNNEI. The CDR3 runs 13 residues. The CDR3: CASSTGGAYGYTF. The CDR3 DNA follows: TGTGCCAGCAGCACGGGGGGCGCCTATGGCTACACCTTC.

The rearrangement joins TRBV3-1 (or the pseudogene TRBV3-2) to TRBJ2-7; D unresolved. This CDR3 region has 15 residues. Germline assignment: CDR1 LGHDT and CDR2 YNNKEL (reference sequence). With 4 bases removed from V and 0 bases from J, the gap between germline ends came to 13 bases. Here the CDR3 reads CASSPTSFPSYEQYF. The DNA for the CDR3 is TGTGCCAGCAGCCCAACCAGTTTCCCCTCCTACGAGCAGTACTTC.

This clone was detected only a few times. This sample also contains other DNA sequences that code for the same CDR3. The CDR3 sequence: CASSLQANTEAFF. As DNA, the CDR3 is TGTGCCAGCAGCTTACAAGCGAACACTGAAGCTTTCTTT. The J gene is TRBJ1-1, the V gene TRBV7-3; the D is unclear. V was pared by 2 bases and J by 1 base, with 5 bases between. CDR1 is SGHTA, CDR2 FQGTGA, per germline. The CDR3 has 13 residues.

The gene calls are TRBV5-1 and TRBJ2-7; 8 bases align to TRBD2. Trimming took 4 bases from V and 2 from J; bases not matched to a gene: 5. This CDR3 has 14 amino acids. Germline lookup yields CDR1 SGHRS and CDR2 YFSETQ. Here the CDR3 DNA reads TGCGCCAGCAGCCTGGGACTAGTTCCCTACGAGCAGTACTTC. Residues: CASSLGLVPYEQYF.

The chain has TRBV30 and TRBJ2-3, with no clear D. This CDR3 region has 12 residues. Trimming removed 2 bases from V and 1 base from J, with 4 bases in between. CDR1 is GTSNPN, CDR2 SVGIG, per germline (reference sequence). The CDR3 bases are TGTGCCTGGAGTACGGGCACAGATACGCAGTATTTT. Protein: CAWSTGTDTQYF.

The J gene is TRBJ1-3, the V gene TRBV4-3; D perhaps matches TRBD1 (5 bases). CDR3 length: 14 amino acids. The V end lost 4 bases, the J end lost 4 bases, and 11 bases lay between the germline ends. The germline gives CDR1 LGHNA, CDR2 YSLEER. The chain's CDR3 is CASSPGGGGNTIYF. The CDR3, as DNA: TGCGCCAGCAGCCCGGGGGGGGGAGGAAACACCATATATTTT.

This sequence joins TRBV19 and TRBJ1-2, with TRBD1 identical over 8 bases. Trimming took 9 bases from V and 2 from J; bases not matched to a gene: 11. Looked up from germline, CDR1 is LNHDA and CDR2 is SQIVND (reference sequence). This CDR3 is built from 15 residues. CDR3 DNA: TGTGCCAGCAGACCACCGGGACAGGCGAACTATGGCTACACCTTC. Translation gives CASRPPGQANYGYTF.

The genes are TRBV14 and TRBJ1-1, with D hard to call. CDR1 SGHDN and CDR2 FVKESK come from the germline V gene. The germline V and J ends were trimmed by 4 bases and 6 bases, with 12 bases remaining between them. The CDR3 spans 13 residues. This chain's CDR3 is CASSRASRAEAFF. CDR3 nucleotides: TGTGCCAGCAGCCGGGCCTCAAGAGCTGAAGCTTTCTTT. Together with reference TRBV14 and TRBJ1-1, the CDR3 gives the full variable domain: EAGVTQFPSHSVIEKGQTVTLRCDPISGHDNLYWYRRVMGKEIKFLLHFVKESKQDESGMPNNRFLAERTGGTYSTLKVQPAELEDSGVYFCASSRASRAEAFFGQGTRLTVV.

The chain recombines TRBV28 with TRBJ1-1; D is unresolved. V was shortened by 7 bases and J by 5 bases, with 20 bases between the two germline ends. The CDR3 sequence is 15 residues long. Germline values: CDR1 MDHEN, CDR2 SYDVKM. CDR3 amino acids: CASTPRLPLFTEAFF. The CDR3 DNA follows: TGTGCCAGCACCCCTAGACTACCCCTTTTTACTGAAGCTTTCTTT.

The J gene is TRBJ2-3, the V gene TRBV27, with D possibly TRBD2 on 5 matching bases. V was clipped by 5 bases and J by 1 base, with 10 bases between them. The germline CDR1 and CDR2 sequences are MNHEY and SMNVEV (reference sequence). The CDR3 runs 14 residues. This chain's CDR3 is CASSGLDRTDTQYF. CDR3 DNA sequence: TGTGCCAGCAGTGGACTCGATCGCACAGATACGCAGTATTTT.

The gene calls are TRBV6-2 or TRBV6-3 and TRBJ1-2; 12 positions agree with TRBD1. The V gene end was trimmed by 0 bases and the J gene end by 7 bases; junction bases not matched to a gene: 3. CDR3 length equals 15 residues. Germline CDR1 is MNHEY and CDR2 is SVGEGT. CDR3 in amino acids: CASSYSGQGALGYTF. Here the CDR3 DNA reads TGTGCCAGCAGTTACTCGGGACAGGGGGCGCTTGGCTACACCTTC.

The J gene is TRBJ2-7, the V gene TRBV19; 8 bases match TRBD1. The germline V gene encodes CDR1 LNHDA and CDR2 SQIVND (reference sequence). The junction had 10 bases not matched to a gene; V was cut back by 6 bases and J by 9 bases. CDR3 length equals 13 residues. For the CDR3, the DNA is TGTGCCAGTAGGGGGACAGGACCTGTGGTGCAGTACTTC. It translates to CASRGTGPVVQYF. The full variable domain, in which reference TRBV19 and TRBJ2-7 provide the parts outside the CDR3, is DGGITQSPKYLFRKEGQNVTLSCEQNLNHDAMYWYRQDPGQGLRLIYYSQIVNDFQKGDIAEGYSVSREKKESFPLTVTSAQKNPTAFYLCASRGTGPVVQYFGPGTRLTVT.

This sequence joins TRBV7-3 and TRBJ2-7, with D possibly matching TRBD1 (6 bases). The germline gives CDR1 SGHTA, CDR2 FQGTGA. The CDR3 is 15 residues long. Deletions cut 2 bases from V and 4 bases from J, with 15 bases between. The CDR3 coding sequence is TGTGCCAGCAGCTTAGGCGCCAGGGGTTTTTACGAGCAGTACTTC. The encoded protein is CASSLGARGFYEQYF.

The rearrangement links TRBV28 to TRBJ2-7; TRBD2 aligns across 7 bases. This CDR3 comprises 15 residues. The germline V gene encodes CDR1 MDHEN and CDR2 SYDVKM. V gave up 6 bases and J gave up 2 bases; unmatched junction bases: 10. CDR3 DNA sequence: TGTGCCAGCAGCCCATCGCCTAGCGGCGCCTACGAGCAGTACTTC. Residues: CASSPSPSGAYEQYF.

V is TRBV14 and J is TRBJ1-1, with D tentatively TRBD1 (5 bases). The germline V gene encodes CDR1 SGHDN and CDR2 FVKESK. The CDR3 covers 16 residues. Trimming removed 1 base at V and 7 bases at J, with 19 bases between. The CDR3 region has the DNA TGTGCCAGCAGCCAAGCTCGGGCGGGGGGAATATTTGAAGCTTTCTTT. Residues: CASSQARAGGIFEAFF.

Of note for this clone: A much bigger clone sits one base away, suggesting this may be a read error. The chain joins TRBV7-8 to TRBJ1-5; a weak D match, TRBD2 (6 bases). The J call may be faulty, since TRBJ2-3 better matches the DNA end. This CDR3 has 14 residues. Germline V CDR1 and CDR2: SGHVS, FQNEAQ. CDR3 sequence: CASSGSGVNQPQYF. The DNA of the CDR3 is TGTGCCAGCAGCGGGTCGGGGGTCAATCAGCCCCAGTATTTT.

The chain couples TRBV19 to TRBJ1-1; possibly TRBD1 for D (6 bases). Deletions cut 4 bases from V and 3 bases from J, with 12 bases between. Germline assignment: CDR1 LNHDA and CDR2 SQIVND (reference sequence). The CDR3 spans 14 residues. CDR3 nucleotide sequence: TGTGCCAGTAGTACGATCGGGACATACACTGAAGCTTTCTTT. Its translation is CASSTIGTYTEAFF.

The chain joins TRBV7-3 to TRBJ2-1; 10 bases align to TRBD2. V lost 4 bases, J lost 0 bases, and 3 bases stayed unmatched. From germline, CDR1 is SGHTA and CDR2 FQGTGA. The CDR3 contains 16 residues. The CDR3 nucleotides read TGTGCCAGCAGCTCCTCTAGCGGGAGCTCCTACAATGAGCAGTTCTTC. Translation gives CASSSSSGSSYNEQFF.

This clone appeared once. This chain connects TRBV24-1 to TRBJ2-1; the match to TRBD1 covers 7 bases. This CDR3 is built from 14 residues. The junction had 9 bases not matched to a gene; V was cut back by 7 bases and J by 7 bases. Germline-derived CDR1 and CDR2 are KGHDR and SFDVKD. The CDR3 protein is CATSSGGYRNEQFF. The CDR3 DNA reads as TGTGCCACCAGCTCAGGGGGATATAGGAATGAGCAGTTCTTC.

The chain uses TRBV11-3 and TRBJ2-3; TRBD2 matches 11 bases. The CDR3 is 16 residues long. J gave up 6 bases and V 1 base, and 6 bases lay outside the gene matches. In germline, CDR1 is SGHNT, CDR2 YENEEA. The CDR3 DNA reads TGTGCCAGCAGCTTAGGACTAGCGGGAATGGAGGATACGCAGTATTTT. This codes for CASSLGLAGMEDTQYF.

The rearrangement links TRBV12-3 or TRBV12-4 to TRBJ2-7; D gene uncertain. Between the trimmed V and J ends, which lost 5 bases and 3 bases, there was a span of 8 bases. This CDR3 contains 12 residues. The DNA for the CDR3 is TGTGCCAGCAGTCGCCAGGACTACGAGCAGTACTTC. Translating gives CASSRQDYEQYF.

CDR3 coding DNA: TGTGCCAGTACCGGGGCCGAATCCGGAGGGAACGAGCAGTACTTC. Amino acids: CASTGAESGGNEQYF. The chain recombines TRBV19 with TRBJ2-7; D possibly corresponds to TRBD2 (6 bases). This CDR3 is built from 15 residues. The germline V and J ends were trimmed by 7 bases and 5 bases, with 21 bases remaining between them. Germline V gives CDR1 LNHDA, CDR2 SQIVND (reference sequence).

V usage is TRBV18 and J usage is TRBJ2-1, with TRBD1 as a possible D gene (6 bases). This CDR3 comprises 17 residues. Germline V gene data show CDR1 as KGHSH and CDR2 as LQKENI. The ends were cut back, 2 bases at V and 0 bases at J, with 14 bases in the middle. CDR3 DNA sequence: TGTGCCAGCTCACCATTCGTTAGGGGGAGCTCCTACAATGAGCAGTTCTTC. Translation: CASSPFVRGSSYNEQFF.

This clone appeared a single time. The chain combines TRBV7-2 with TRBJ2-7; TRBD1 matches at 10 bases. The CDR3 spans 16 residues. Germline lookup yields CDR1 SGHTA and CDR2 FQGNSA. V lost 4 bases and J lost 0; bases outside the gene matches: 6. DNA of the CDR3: TGTGCCAGCAGCTACGCCGGGACAGGGGACTCCTACGAGCAGTACTTC. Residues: CASSYAGTGDSYEQYF.

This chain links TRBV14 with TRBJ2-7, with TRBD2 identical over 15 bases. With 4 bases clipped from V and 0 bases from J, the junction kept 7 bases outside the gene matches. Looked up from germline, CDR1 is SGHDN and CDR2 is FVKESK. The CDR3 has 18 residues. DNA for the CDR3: TGTGCCAGCAGCCTCAGGACTAGCGGGGGGGCGAGCTCCTACGAGCAGTACTTC. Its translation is CASSLRTSGGASSYEQYF.